A selection of T cell receptor beta chains follows, all from one sample in a study of cytomegalovirus exposure and HLA in healthy donors. Clones were read by immunoSEQ multiplex PCR, and TCRdb kept only the in-frame ones, dropping some. The sample records some 96,000 clones, 55% to 75% being singletons. The sequenced material came from PBMCs. Receptor source: a man aged 60 to 69 in good health and CMV-seronegative. Both conserved end residues are part of each CDR3. D genes are given only for firm matches. The listing skips clone size in some rows; elsewhere it reads once, few, many or a size class.

abundance: few
d_gene: .
j_gene: TRBJ1-1
v_gene: TRBV7-3
CDR3aa: CASSFRAESTEAFF
CDR3nt: TGTGCCAGCAGCTTCAGGGCAGAAAGCACTGAAGCTTTCTTT

abundance: .
d_gene: TRBD2
j_gene: TRBJ2-7
v_gene: TRBV6-5
CDR3aa: CASSYTGGYEQYF
CDR3nt: TGTGCCAGCAGTTACACGGGGGGCTACGAGCAGTACTTC

abundance: few
d_gene: .
j_gene: TRBJ2-7
v_gene: TRBV4-1
CDR3aa: CASSLVTDSDEQYF
CDR3nt: TGCGCCAGCAGCTTGGTCACTGACAGCGACGAGCAGTACTTC

abundance: .
d_gene: TRBD1
j_gene: TRBJ2-3
v_gene: TRBV4-1
CDR3aa: CASSQTSGTGVGDTQYF
CDR3nt: TGCGCCAGCAGCCAGACTTCCGGGACAGGGGTGGGAGATACGCAGTATTTT

abundance: .
d_gene: .
j_gene: TRBJ1-5
v_gene: TRBV7-8
CDR3aa: CASSLSLHRSNQPQHF
CDR3nt: TGTGCCAGCAGCTTAAGTTTACACCGTAGCAATCAGCCCCAGCATTTT

abundance: once
d_gene: .
j_gene: TRBJ1-1
v_gene: TRBV29-1
CDR3aa: CSVSGGPEAFF
CDR3nt: TGCAGCGTGTCAGGAGGACCTGAAGCTTTCTTT

abundance: .
d_gene: TRBD1
j_gene: TRBJ1-1
v_gene: TRBV5-4
CDR3aa: CASSLAGTGYTEAFF
CDR3nt: TGTGCCAGCAGCTTGGCCGGGACAGGGTACACTGAAGCTTTCTTT

abundance: .
d_gene: .
j_gene: TRBJ2-7
v_gene: TRBV11-1
CDR3aa: CATGLRPGRYEQYF
CDR3nt: TGTGCCACCGGCTTAAGGCCAGGGCGCTACGAGCAGTACTTC

abundance: few
d_gene: .
j_gene: TRBJ2-6
v_gene: TRBV4-1
CDR3aa: CASSQETGSGANVLTF
CDR3nt: TGCGCCAGCAGCCAAGAAACCGGGTCTGGGGCCAACGTCCTGACTTTC

abundance: .
d_gene: .
j_gene: TRBJ1-5
v_gene: TRBV21-1
CDR3aa: CASSTGHWVQPQHF
CDR3nt: TGTGCCAGCAGCACTGGACATTGGGTTCAGCCCCAGCATTTT

abundance: .
d_gene: .
j_gene: TRBJ2-7
v_gene: TRBV15
CDR3aa: CATSRAPRIYEQYF
CDR3nt: TGTGCCACCAGCAGAGCCCCGCGAATCTACGAGCAGTACTTC

abundance: .
d_gene: .
j_gene: TRBJ2-1
v_gene: TRBV10-3
CDR3aa: CAISGDKGDIWQFF
CDR3nt: TGTGCCATCAGTGGAGATAAAGGGGACATTTGGCAGTTCTTC

abundance: .
d_gene: .
j_gene: TRBJ1-2
v_gene: TRBV11-2
CDR3aa: CASSLESGIQGYTF
CDR3nt: TGTGCCAGCAGCTTAGAGAGCGGGATTCAAGGCTACACCTTC

abundance: .
d_gene: TRBD1
j_gene: TRBJ2-2
v_gene: TRBV5-6
CDR3aa: CASSATGNGELFF
CDR3nt: TGTGCCAGCAGCGCGACAGGGAACGGGGAGCTGTTTTTT

abundance: .
d_gene: .
j_gene: TRBJ2-7
v_gene: TRBV5-5
CDR3aa: CASSLVVGAHSYEQYF
CDR3nt: TGTGCCAGCAGCTTGGTTGTGGGGGCCCATTCCTACGAGCAGTACTTC

abundance: .
d_gene: .
j_gene: TRBJ1-1
v_gene: TRBV6-1
CDR3aa: CASSGVNTEAFF
CDR3nt: TGTGCCAGCAGTGGAGTTAACACTGAAGCTTTCTTT

abundance: once
d_gene: .
j_gene: TRBJ2-2
v_gene: TRBV7-9
CDR3aa: CASSLSPRARTGELFF
CDR3nt: TGTGCCAGCAGCTTGTCGCCTCGAGCCCGCACCGGGGAGCTGTTTTTT

abundance: .
d_gene: .
j_gene: TRBJ1-5
v_gene: TRBV5-6
CDR3aa: CASSLGILLDQPQHF
CDR3nt: TGTGCCAGCAGCTTGGGAATCCTACTAGATCAGCCCCAGCATTTT

abundance: .
d_gene: TRBD2
j_gene: TRBJ2-3
v_gene: TRBV29-1
CDR3aa: CSVEGWTSGGRGTDTQYF
CDR3nt: TGCAGCGTTGAGGGGTGGACTAGCGGGGGGAGAGGCACAGATACGCAGTATTTT

abundance: .
d_gene: TRBD1
j_gene: TRBJ2-7
v_gene: TRBV23-1
CDR3aa: CASSQVACMGTDSYEQYF
CDR3nt: TGCGCCAGCAGTCAAGTTGCCTGTATGGGGACAGATTCCTACGAGCAGTACTTC

abundance: .
d_gene: .
j_gene: TRBJ1-1
v_gene: TRBV6-1
CDR3aa: CASSRDTEAFF
CDR3nt: TGTGCCAGCAGTCGGGACACTGAAGCTTTCTTT

abundance: .
d_gene: TRBD2
j_gene: TRBJ2-7
v_gene: TRBV2
CDR3aa: CASSEFSGSKYEQYF
CDR3nt: TGTGCCAGCAGTGAATTTAGCGGGAGCAAGTACGAGCAGTACTTC